This T cell receptor (beta chain) is from a study of blood T cell repertoires in COVID-19. For the study at large: COVID-19 samples collected from the United States, Italy and Spain covered acute and convalescent phases.

Per germline, CDR1 MGHRA and CDR2 YSYEKL. This CDR3 spans 13 amino acids. Trimming cost V 4 bases and J 2 bases, with 9 bases left between them. The table came from immunoSEQ multiplex PCR; TCRdb's copy has only in-frame clones and leaves some out. Of tens of thousands of clones listed, around 90% are singletons. This clonotype originated in a man between 60 and 75 years old with acute or convalescent COVID-19. This chain links TRBV4-1 with TRBJ2-7; D not certain. Sequencing was done on a sample of peripheral blood. The CDR3 region has the DNA TGCGCCAGCAGCCTCGAGCCGGCCTACGAGCAGTACTTC. The encoded protein is CASSLEPAYEQYF.